The 17 T cell receptor beta chains below were found in one sample sequenced in a study of CXCR3-negative and CXCR3-positive naive CD8 T cells. Their antigens are not known. The libraries of TRB cDNA were prepared using 5' RACE with UMI labels. For each CDR3 protein, TCRdb gives one entry from its re-call of the 5' RACE reads, without DNA. This table lists around 61,000 distinct CDR3 sequences. Points from the study as a whole: Compared with CXCR3-negative naive cells, CXCR3-positive naive cells showed more hydrophobic TRB CDR3s.

The source material was naive CXCR3+ CD8+ T cells from blood. Described subset: CD45RO-CCR7+CD27+CD95- naive CD8+ T cells expressing CXCR3 (TNR3+). The receptors shown here come from a human donor in good health. Some clones in this sample may be carry-over from other donors' samples.

This CDR3 is CASSLTQSIVYGYTF. The V call is TRBV27, the J call TRBJ1-2. Germline lookup yields CDR1 MNHEY and CDR2 SMNVEV (reference sequence). The CDR3 runs to 15 residues.

The CDR3 sequence: CASSQVRGRETQYF. The chain uses TRBV4-1 and TRBJ2-5; there is no DNA to check the TCRdb D call of TRBD2. The CDR3 totals 14 residues. Germline V gives CDR1 MGHRA, CDR2 YSYEKL.

The chain links TRBV4-3 to TRBJ2-5; without DNA, the TCRdb call of TRBD1 cannot be checked. Germline lookup yields CDR1 LGHNA and CDR2 YSLEER. CDR3 length: 19 residues. This CDR3 is CASSRDFLRGRFSGETQYF.

This rearrangement joins TRBV27 to TRBJ1-5; TCRdb's D gene call, TRBD1, goes unchecked for lack of DNA. Germline-derived CDR1 and CDR2 are MNHEY and SMNVEV (reference sequence). The CDR3 loop spans 16 amino acids. The CDR3 sequence: CASSFTAGGRNQPQHF.

J is TRBJ2-1 and V is TRBV9; the TCRdb call, TRBD1, lacks DNA for checking. This CDR3 spans 18 amino acids. Germline lookup yields CDR1 SGDLS and CDR2 YYNGEE. CDR3 protein: CASSFGTGALPSYNEQFF.

The rearrangement links TRBV12-3 or TRBV12-4 to TRBJ2-4; TCRdb designates TRBD1, a call that cannot be tested without DNA. The CDR3 has 15 residues. This CDR3 is CASSPGYWDKNIQYF.

The J gene is TRBJ2-5, the V gene TRBV4-3; without DNA, the TCRdb call of TRBD1 cannot be checked. The CDR3 spans 14 residues. Germline V gene sequence: CDR1 LGHNA, CDR2 YSLEER. CDR3: CASSQEGGWETQYF.

The chain links TRBV7-2 to TRBJ2-7. Per germline, CDR1 SGHTA and CDR2 FQGNSA. The CDR3 is 15 residues long. CDR3 amino acids: CASSPSDRATYEQYF.

The chain is built from TRBV14 and TRBJ1-1. The length of the CDR3 is 16 residues. The germline CDR1 and CDR2 sequences are SGHDN and FVKESK. This CDR3 is CASSPSRSGWETEAFF.

The chain couples TRBV10-2 to TRBJ2-7. The CDR3 contains 13 residues. CDR1 and CDR2 (germline): WSHSY, SAAADI. CDR3 region: CASSDLRKYEQYF.

This sequence joins TRBV12-5 and TRBJ2-1; the TCRdb call, TRBD1, lacks DNA for checking. CDR3 length: 12 amino acids. Germline V lookup: CDR1 LGHNT, CDR2 FRNRAP. The CDR3 sequence: CASPGTGFEQFF.

The chain recombines TRBV28 with TRBJ2-7; with no DNA, the TCRdb D assignment of TRBD2 cannot be verified. Germline values: CDR1 MDHEN, CDR2 SYDVKM. This CDR3 contains 16 residues. The CDR3 loop is CASSFLRGGFTYEQYF.

The chain links TRBV5-1 to TRBJ2-1; there is no DNA to check the TCRdb D call of TRBD2. Germline-derived CDR1 and CDR2 are SGHRS and YFSETQ. This CDR3 contains 15 residues. CDR3 sequence reads: CASSFLWTGDNEQFF.

The gene calls are TRBV7-8 and TRBJ2-7; TCRdb indicates TRBD1, and absent DNA this call remains unverified. CDR3 length: 16 residues. Germline V gene sequence: CDR1 SGHVS, CDR2 FQNEAQ. The CDR3: CASSWDRVKEGYEQYF.

The J gene is TRBJ1-1, the V gene TRBV12-5. There are 13 residues in the CDR3. Germline V gives CDR1 LGHNT, CDR2 FRNRAP. The CDR3 here is CASGLVTWSEAFF.

The chain recombines TRBV4-3 with TRBJ1-1. The germline gives CDR1 LGHNA, CDR2 YSLEER. The CDR3 has 15 amino acids. CDR3: CASSQDRARNAEAFF.

J is TRBJ2-7 and V is TRBV29-1; there is no DNA to check the TCRdb D call of TRBD1. The length of the CDR3 is 16 residues. Germline V gene data show CDR1 as SQVTM and CDR2 as ANQGSEA. CDR3 amino acids: CSVEDWRENRGYEQYF.